Below are 30 T cell receptor beta chains sequenced from a single sample in a study of response to subunit inactivated influenza vaccine. TCRdb re-analysed the RT-PCR reads in MiXCR, keeping a single row per CDR3 protein. Among some 800,000 distinct CDR3 sequences listed, about 20% were seen once. Here the sequenced sample was PBMCs from blood, taken roughly 5 days after vaccination. These receptors came from a man in his fifties or sixties who received an inactivated influenza vaccine.

The chain joins TRBV18 to TRBJ2-1; D possibly corresponds to TRBD1 (6 bases). There are 14 residues in the CDR3. Germline V gene data show CDR1 as KGHSH and CDR2 as LQKENI. Trimming took 4 bases from V and 5 from J, leaving 12 bases between them. CDR3 loop: CASSQGHRDNEQFF. The DNA of the CDR3 is TGTGCCAGCTCACAGGGACATCGGGACAATGAGCAGTTCTTC. Using reference TRBV18 and TRBJ2-1 for the parts outside the CDR3, the full variable domain is NAGVMQNPRHLVRRRGQEARLRCSPMKGHSHVYWYRQLPEEGLKFMVYLQKENIIDESGMPKERFSAEFPKEGPSILRIQQVVRGDSAAYFCASSQGHRDNEQFFGPGTRLTVL.

The chain links TRBV12-3 or TRBV12-4 to TRBJ1-5, with D maybe TRBD1 (5 bases). With 6 bases removed from V and 7 bases from J, the gap between germline ends came to 13 bases. The CDR3 sequence is 13 residues long. This CDR3 is CASSITRDQPQHF. The CDR3 nucleotides are TGTGCCAGCAGCATCACGAGGGACCAGCCCCAGCATTTT.

This clonotype has just a few counts. The chain uses TRBV25-1 and TRBJ2-5; D is possibly TRBD2 (6 bases). The germline CDR1 and CDR2 sequences are MGHDK and SYGVNS. The CDR3 consists of 14 residues. V was shortened by 3 bases and J by 3 bases, with 11 bases between the two germline ends. The DNA for the CDR3 is TGTGCCAGCAGTGAGGTAGGAGGGAAAGAGACCCAGTACTTC. Encoded protein: CASSEVGGKETQYF.

V usage is TRBV12-3 or TRBV12-4 and J usage is TRBJ2-7, with D possibly TRBD2 on 6 matching bases. Trimming removed 0 bases at V and 4 bases at J, with 16 bases between. CDR3 size: 16 residues. CDR3 loop: CASSLAVNLGGYEQYF. The CDR3 DNA is TGTGCCAGCAGTTTAGCGGTCAACCTTGGGGGGTACGAGCAGTACTTC.

The rearrangement uses TRBV9 and TRBJ2-1; 11 nucleotides agree with TRBD2. V was clipped by 0 bases and J by 4 bases; unmatched bases: 3. This CDR3 is built from 16 residues. From germline, CDR1 is SGDLS and CDR2 YYNGEE. The CDR3 DNA reads TGTGCCAGCAGCGTAGATGTAGCGGGAGGGTACAATGAGCAGTTCTTC. Encoded protein: CASSVDVAGGYNEQFF.

This clonotype was counted only a few times. J is TRBJ2-5 and V is TRBV12-3 or TRBV12-4; weak D call: TRBD1 (5 bases). With 1 base removed from V and 5 bases from J, the gap between germline ends came to 14 bases. The CDR3 length is 15 residues. CDR3 amino acids: CASSLGPRAKETQYF. DNA of the CDR3: TGTGCCAGCAGTTTAGGTCCCAGGGCAAAGGAGACCCAGTACTTC.

As DNA, the CDR3 is TGCAGCGTGTCGCTGGGACAGGGACTAGCCAAAAACATTCAGTACTTC. It codes for CSVSLGQGLAKNIQYF. The chain employs TRBV29-1 and TRBJ2-4; 9 positions match TRBD1. CDR3 length: 16 amino acids. After removal of 6 bases from V and 0 bases from J, the junction contained 9 bases not matched to a gene. Germline values: CDR1 SQVTM, CDR2 ANQGSEA. The full variable domain, completed using reference TRBV29-1 and TRBJ2-4, is SAVISQKPSRDICQRGTSLTIQCQVDSQVTMMFWYRQQPGQSLTLIATANQGSEATYESGFVIDKFPISRPNLTFSTLTVSNMSPEDSSIYLCSVSLGQGLAKNIQYFGAGTRLSVL.

The CDR3: CASSTSSSSYEQYF. CDR3 nucleotide sequence: TGTGCCAGTAGTACCTCATCGAGCTCCTACGAGCAGTACTTC. The J gene is TRBJ2-7, the V gene TRBV19; D gene ambiguous. This CDR3 has 14 residues. Germline lookup yields CDR1 LNHDA and CDR2 SQIVND (reference sequence). Between the trimmed V and J ends, which lost 4 bases and 0 bases, there was a span of 10 bases.

Comment on this clonotype: Compared with germline, one end of the junction differs, possibly owing to a read error. CDR3 in amino acids: CASSDRPSGPNTGELFF. CDR3 in DNA: TGTGCCAGCAGCGATCGACCCTCTGGGCCGAATACCGGGGAGCTGTTTTTT. The chain combines TRBV9 with TRBJ2-2; D remains unclear. The CDR3 length is 17 residues. CDR1 is SGDLS, CDR2 YYNGEE, per germline.

This clonotype appeared a few times. This chain connects TRBV5-1 to TRBJ1-2, with D hard to call. The CDR3 sequence is 16 residues long. V was cut by 1 base and J by 8 bases, with 21 bases left in between. Germline values: CDR1 SGHRS, CDR2 YFSETQ. As DNA, the CDR3 is TGCGCCAGCAGCTTGTCATTCCGGGATAGGGAGGACGGCTACACCTTC. This sequence encodes CASSLSFRDREDGYTF.

This clonotype was seen a handful of times. The V gene is TRBV20-1, the J gene TRBJ2-7; D not resolved. V shed 5 bases and J shed 0 bases, with 11 bases lying between them. Germline-derived CDR1 and CDR2 are DFQATT and SNEGSKA (reference sequence). The CDR3 contains 13 residues. The CDR3 sequence is CSARSPTSYEQYF. The CDR3 region has the DNA TGCAGTGCTCGTTCCCCAACCTCCTACGAGCAGTACTTC.

The rearrangement uses TRBV10-3 and TRBJ2-1; TRBD2 matches at 8 bases. Losses at the gene ends were 8 bases for V and 0 bases for J; bases not matched to a gene: 9. This CDR3 comprises 16 residues. CDR1 ENHRY and CDR2 SYGVKD come from the germline V gene. The CDR3 region is CAISAASGFSYNEQFF. The CDR3 nucleotides read TGTGCCATCTCTGCGGCTAGCGGGTTCTCCTACAATGAGCAGTTCTTC.

This chain joins TRBV14 and TRBJ1-6; 7 nucleotides agree with TRBD1. V trimming: 5 bases; J trimming: 8 bases; junction bases outside the gene matches: 9. Per the germline V gene, CDR1 is SGHDN and CDR2 is FVKESK. CDR3 length: 15 amino acids. CDR3 bases: TGTGCCAGCAGCGACATGACAGGGTTTGATTCACCCCTCCACTTT. Translating gives CASSDMTGFDSPLHF.

This clonotype was seen more than once but under ten times. The chain couples TRBV5-5 to TRBJ2-3; TRBD2 aligns across 10 bases. Trimming took 0 bases from V and 0 from J; bases not matched to a gene: 7. The CDR3 sequence is 18 residues long. Germline-derived CDR1 and CDR2 are SGHKS and YYEKEE (reference sequence). The CDR3 reads CASSLGFTSGTSTDTQYF. The CDR3 DNA reads as TGTGCCAGCAGCTTGGGTTTCACTAGCGGGACTAGCACAGATACGCAGTATTTT.

This clonotype was detected a few times. This chain uses TRBV14 with TRBJ2-7; D unclear. Germline V gene data show CDR1 as SGHDN and CDR2 as FVKESK. The CDR3 runs to 18 residues. With 1 base removed from V and 3 bases from J, the gap between germline ends came to 22 bases. The CDR3 sequence is CASSQAPPGSVAFYEQYF. DNA for the CDR3: TGTGCCAGCAGCCAAGCCCCCCCAGGTTCCGTAGCCTTCTACGAGCAGTACTTC.

This clonotype was recorded many times. The rearrangement joins TRBV5-5 to TRBJ2-7, with D hard to call. The CDR3 spans 12 residues. The germline gives CDR1 SGHKS, CDR2 YYEKEE (reference sequence). Trimming pared 1 base from V and 5 bases from J, leaving 7 bases between. CDR3 loop: CASSLYGNEQYF. The DNA for the CDR3 is TGTGCCAGCAGCTTGTATGGGAACGAGCAGTACTTC.

This clonotype was counted only a few times. J is TRBJ2-1 and V is TRBV7-7; D is unresolved. CDR1 is SSHAT, CDR2 FNYEAQ, per germline (reference sequence). The V and J ends lost 5 bases and 0 bases respectively, with 11 bases between them. This CDR3 spans 15 amino acids. CDR3: CASSPLRNSYNEQFF. CDR3 bases: TGTGCCAGCAGCCCACTACGAAACTCCTACAATGAGCAGTTCTTC.

The chain is built from TRBV11-2 and TRBJ2-1; no clear D. The CDR3 extends over 15 amino acids. The V end was cut by 4 bases, the J end by 0 bases, with 10 bases between. Germline-derived CDR1 and CDR2 are SGHAT and FQNNGV. CDR3 protein: CASSYTESSYNEQFF. CDR3 nucleotide sequence: TGTGCCAGCAGCTACACTGAGAGCTCCTACAATGAGCAGTTCTTC.

This clonotype was detected a few times. The V call is TRBV11-2, the J call TRBJ2-7; no reliable D call. Between the trimmed V and J ends, which lost 3 bases and 2 bases, there was a span of 11 bases. Germline V gives CDR1 SGHAT, CDR2 FQNNGV. This CDR3 has 14 residues. The CDR3 here is CASSFIIPPYEQYF. The CDR3 DNA reads as TGTGCCAGCAGCTTCATCATCCCCCCCTACGAGCAGTACTTC.

The genes are TRBV7-9 and TRBJ2-1; a weak D match, TRBD2 (5 bases). This CDR3 is built from 16 residues. In germline, CDR1 is SEHNR, CDR2 FQNEAQ (reference sequence). V was pared by 3 bases and J by 0 bases, with 12 bases between. DNA of the CDR3: TGTGCCAGCAGCTTTCTTGATGGGAGCTCCTACAATGAGCAGTTCTTC. Translating it yields CASSFLDGSSYNEQFF.

This chain joins TRBV5-1 and TRBJ2-1; TRBD2 aligns across 8 bases. The germline V gene encodes CDR1 SGHRS and CDR2 YFSETQ. This CDR3 comprises 17 residues. V gave up 0 bases and J gave up 8 bases; unmatched junction bases: 13. In DNA, the CDR3 is TGCGCCAGCAGCTTGGGTCTTTCAGCGGGAGTTACCTATGAGCAGTTCTTC. Translation: CASSLGLSAGVTYEQFF.

This clonotype was detected only a few times. This chain connects TRBV25-1 to TRBJ1-5; 9 nucleotides agree with TRBD1. Germline lookup yields CDR1 MGHDK and CDR2 SYGVNS. V lost 10 bases to trimming and J lost 1 base; unmatched junction nucleotides: 2. This CDR3 region has 13 residues. This CDR3 reads CATGTGSNQPQHF. The CDR3 bases are TGTGCCACAGGGACAGGGAGCAATCAGCCCCAGCATTTT.

This clonotype has only a few counts. V is TRBV20-1 and J is TRBJ2-3, with 11 nucleotides matching TRBD2. V was clipped by 6 bases and J by 2 bases; unmatched bases: 13. CDR1 and CDR2 (germline): DFQATT, SNEGSKA (reference sequence). CDR3 length: 17 amino acids. CDR3 region: CSAHSSGGSTFTDTQYF. CDR3 nucleotides: TGCAGTGCCCATTCTAGCGGGGGGTCAACTTTCACAGATACGCAGTATTTT.

This clonotype has only a few counts. The genes are TRBV11-3 and TRBJ2-2; D may be TRBD2 (5 bases). V dropped 1 base and J dropped 9 bases, with 9 bases sitting between them. Germline assignment: CDR1 SGHNT and CDR2 YENEEA. The CDR3 spans 13 residues. In nucleotides, the CDR3 is TGTGCCAGCAGCTTAGTTTCGGGGAGGGAGCTGTTTTTT. Its protein product is CASSLVSGRELFF.

This clonotype was found a few times. This sequence joins TRBV10-3 and TRBJ2-1, with D perhaps matching TRBD1 or TRBD2 (5 bases each). This CDR3 has 13 residues. From germline, CDR1 is ENHRY and CDR2 SYGVKD. V was trimmed by 0 bases and J by 6 bases, leaving 6 bases between them. In DNA form, the CDR3 reads TGTGCCATCAGTGAGTCGGGGACCAATGAGCAGTTCTTC. It translates to CAISESGTNEQFF.

This clonotype has only a few counts. The CDR3 DNA is TGCAGTGCTAAAATAGGGGGGTTCGACACTGAAGCTTTCTTT. It encodes CSAKIGGFDTEAFF. This chain links TRBV20-1 with TRBJ1-1; possible D gene TRBD1, 6 bases. The length of the CDR3 is 14 residues. V lost 4 bases to trimming and J lost 3 bases, with 15 bases between them. The germline V gene has CDR1 DFQATT and CDR2 SNEGSKA (reference sequence).

J is TRBJ1-4 and V is TRBV4-2; maybe TRBD1 (6 bases). CDR1 is LGHNA, CDR2 YNFKEQ, per germline. The CDR3 totals 14 residues. The V gene lost 4 bases and the J gene lost 4 bases, with 10 bases spanning the gap. As DNA, the CDR3 is TGTGCCAGCAGCCCAGGGACATATAATGAAAAACTGTTTTTT. Translation: CASSPGTYNEKLFF.

This clonotype has at least ten counts. V is TRBV4-2 and J is TRBJ1-4, with D uncertain. Between the trimmed V and J ends, which lost 3 bases and 4 bases, there was a span of 6 bases. The CDR3 is 13 amino acids. Per the germline V gene, CDR1 is LGHNA and CDR2 is YNFKEQ. The CDR3 nucleotides are TGTGCCAGCAGCCACCAGATTAATGAAAAACTGTTTTTT. This encodes CASSHQINEKLFF.

This clonotype was detected a few times. The rearrangement joins TRBV7-6 to TRBJ2-5, with D perhaps matching TRBD1 or TRBD2 (5 bases each). This CDR3 has 15 residues. Germline V gene data show CDR1 as SGHVS and CDR2 as FNYEAQ. V gave up 5 bases and J gave up 5 bases, with 18 bases separating them. This CDR3 reads CASSLGTLRVETQYF. The CDR3, as DNA: TGTGCCAGCAGCCTTGGGACCTTAAGGGTCGAGACCCAGTACTTC.

This clonotype was detected a few times. V usage is TRBV29-1 and J usage is TRBJ2-3; D is tentatively TRBD1 or TRBD2 (5 bases each). From germline, CDR1 is SQVTM and CDR2 ANQGSEA. The V end lost 3 bases, the J end lost 3 bases, and 10 bases lay between the germline ends. The CDR3 contains 13 residues. For the CDR3, the DNA is TGCAGCGTTGAGAGGGGAGTGACAGATACGCAGTATTTT. Its translation is CSVERGVTDTQYF.